Reported below is one T cell receptor (beta chain). This entry belongs to a study of blood T cell repertoires in COVID-19. Here immunoSEQ multiplex PCR was the method, and the copy in TCRdb shows in-frame clones only, minus some. The profile shows approximately 150,000 clones, 80% to 90% of them singletons. From germline, CDR1 is MNHEY and CDR2 SVGEGT. V lost 6 bases and J lost 5; bases outside the gene matches: 12. The CDR3 is made up of 15 amino acids. The sequencing sample was made of peripheral blood. The origin of this receptor is a man aged 60 to 69 with active or convalescent COVID-19. The chain uses TRBV6-2 or TRBV6-3 and TRBJ2-7; 8 positions match TRBD1. The CDR3 reads CASSITGGKRHEQYF. CDR3 bases: TGTGCCAGCAGCATTACAGGGGGAAAGAGGCACGAGCAGTACTTC.